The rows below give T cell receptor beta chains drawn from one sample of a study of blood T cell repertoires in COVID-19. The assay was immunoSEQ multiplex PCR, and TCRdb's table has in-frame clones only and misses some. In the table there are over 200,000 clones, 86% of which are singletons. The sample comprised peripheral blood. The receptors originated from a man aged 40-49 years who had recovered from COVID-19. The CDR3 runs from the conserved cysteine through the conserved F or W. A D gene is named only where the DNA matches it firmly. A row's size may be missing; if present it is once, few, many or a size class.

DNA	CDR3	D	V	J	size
TGTGCCAGCAGCCAAGTTCGCGGGTACGAGCAGTACTTC	CASSQVRGYEQYF	-	TRBV4-2	TRBJ2-7	-
TGTGCCAGCAGCCCCGCTCTCGGACAGGGGAGGAACACCATATATTTT	CASSPALGQGRNTIYF	TRBD1	TRBV3-1/TRBV3-2	TRBJ1-3	once
TGTGCCAGCAGTCACAGGGGAGCCTCGAACACTGAAGCTTTCTTT	CASSHRGASNTEAFF	TRBD1	TRBV27	TRBJ1-1	-
TGTGCCAGCAGTCCCGCGCGAAACACCATATATTTT	CASSPARNTIYF	-	TRBV28	TRBJ1-3	-
TGTGCCAGCAGCCCTACGGCGGGGGGGTTCTACAATGAGCAGTTCTTC	CASSPTAGGFYNEQFF	-	TRBV21-1	TRBJ2-1	-
TGTGCCAGCAGTTGGGGGGGGAGGGCCAAGTTCTTC	CASSWGGRAKFF	TRBD2	TRBV27	TRBJ2-1	-
TGTGCCAGCAGCTTAGGTGTCGCTAGCGGGACCTACGAGCAGTACTTC	CASSLGVASGTYEQYF	TRBD2	TRBV7-6	TRBJ2-7	once
TGTGCCAGCAGCTTACCGGGGGGGCGGACAGATACGCAGTATTTT	CASSLPGGRTDTQYF	TRBD2	TRBV7-9	TRBJ2-3	-
TGTGCCAGCAGCTCGCACTTGAAGGGGCTGAGTAACATTCAGTACTTC	CASSSHLKGLSNIQYF	-	TRBV5-4	TRBJ2-4	-
TGTGCCAGCAGGATACAGGGACGAGCTAACTATGGCTACACCTTC	CASRIQGRANYGYTF	-	TRBV2	TRBJ1-2	-
TGTGCCAGCAGTACCCTTCGGACTGCCAGCTCCTACAATGAGCAGTTCTTC	CASSTLRTASSYNEQFF	-	TRBV6-2/TRBV6-3	TRBJ2-1	-
TGTGCCAGCAGTTCAGGACTAGCGGGAGGGGAGACCCAGTACTTC	CASSSGLAGGETQYF	TRBD2	TRBV7-3	TRBJ2-5	-
TGTGCCAGCAGCTTGGTAGGGACAAGCTCCTACGAGCAGTACTTC	CASSLVGTSSYEQYF	-	TRBV5-6	TRBJ2-7	-
TGTGCCAGCAGCGTTGGACAGGGGCCGGTAGCCAAAAACATTCAGTACTTC	CASSVGQGPVAKNIQYF	TRBD1	TRBV5-8	TRBJ2-4	-
TGTGCCAGCAGATCATCCGGGACAGGGAACTATGGCTACACCTTC	CASRSSGTGNYGYTF	TRBD1	TRBV6-5	TRBJ1-2	-
TGCGCCACTACCACCTCCCCTGTCACAGGGGCGAACACCGGGGAGCTGTTTTTT	CATTTSPVTGANTGELFF	TRBD1	TRBV5-1	TRBJ2-2	-
TGCGCCAGCAGCACGGGACTAGCGGCCTACGAGCAGTACTTC	CASSTGLAAYEQYF	TRBD2	TRBV5-1	TRBJ2-7	-
TGCGCCAGCAGCTTAACCGGGACAGTGAACACTGAAGCTTTCTTT	CASSLTGTVNTEAFF	TRBD1	TRBV5-1	TRBJ1-1	-
TGTGCCAGCAGCGAAGGGGGCGCAGACACCGGGGAGCTGTTTTTT	CASSEGGADTGELFF	TRBD1	TRBV6-4	TRBJ2-2	-
TGCGCCAGCAGGGGGGACAGGGGAGGCTACACCTTC	CASRGDRGGYTF	TRBD1	TRBV5-1	TRBJ1-2	few
TGTGCCAGCTCACTAGCGGGAGGCCCCCCCAACACCGGGGAGCTGTTTTTT	CASSLAGGPPNTGELFF	TRBD2	TRBV7-2	TRBJ2-2	-
TGTGCTAGTGGTTTGTCCCGGAATGAGCAGTTCTTC	CASGLSRNEQFF	-	TRBV12-5	TRBJ2-1	-
TGTGCCAGCTCACCAGAGGCAGGGGGCTACGAGCAGTACTTC	CASSPEAGGYEQYF	TRBD1	TRBV18	TRBJ2-7	-
TGCGCCAGCAGCTGGACTAGCGGGATCGGGGAGCTGTTTTTT	CASSWTSGIGELFF	TRBD2	TRBV5-1	TRBJ2-2	-
TGTGCCAGCAGCTTTGGGACAGGGTATGGGGAAAAACTGTTTTTT	CASSFGTGYGEKLFF	TRBD1	TRBV7-9	TRBJ1-4	-
TGTGCCAGCAGTCCGCGCTACGAGCAGTACTTC	CASSPRYEQYF	-	TRBV2	TRBJ2-7	-
TGTGCCAGCAGCTTAGGGCTCCAGCGGGCAAGCACAGATACGCAGTATTTT	CASSLGLQRASTDTQYF	-	TRBV11-2	TRBJ2-3	-
TGCGCCAGCAGCCAAACCGCAGGGGGAAATTCACCCCTCCACTTT	CASSQTAGGNSPLHF	TRBD1	TRBV4-3	TRBJ1-6	-
TGCGCCAGCAGCTTGGCTTGGGGCCACCTTTCCGGGGAGCTGTTTTTT	CASSLAWGHLSGELFF	-	TRBV5-1	TRBJ2-2	-